Listed below are T cell receptor beta chains from one sample, sequenced in a study of blood T cell repertoires in COVID-19. The protocol was immunoSEQ multiplex PCR, while the TCRdb copy is restricted to in-frame clones and leaves out a portion. Of some 100,000 clones listed, more than 65% were seen once; the top ten hold around 25%. Sequenced: peripheral blood. The receptors were sampled from a man at least 80 years old with active or convalescent COVID-19. CDR3s include the opening cysteine and the closing phenylalanine or tryptophan. A D gene is named only where the DNA matches it firmly. Clone size is stated in some rows and not others, as once, few, many or a class when expanded.

j_call clone_size cdr3_length d_call v_call cdr3_aa cdr3_nt
TRBJ1-1 - 15 - TRBV11-2 CASSLVRGLNTEAFF TGTGCCAGCAGCTTAGTAAGGGGGTTGAACACTGAAGCTTTCTTT
TRBJ1-6 - 13 - TRBV2 CASRSEPNSPLHF TGTGCCAGCCGTAGCGAGCCGAATTCACCCCTCCACTTT
TRBJ2-2 - 13 - TRBV9 CASATSNTGELFF TGTGCCAGCGCAACTAGCAACACCGGGGAGCTGTTTTTT
TRBJ1-1 - 14 TRBD1 TRBV2 CASSKTGINTEAFF TGTGCCAGCAGCAAGACAGGGATCAACACTGAAGCTTTCTTT
TRBJ1-4 - 17 TRBD1 TRBV25-1 CASSEYIQGATNEKLFF TGTGCCAGCAGTGAATATATCCAGGGGGCAACTAATGAAAAACTGTTTTTT
TRBJ1-2 - 12 TRBD1 TRBV6-5 CARGGGTGGYTF TGTGCCAGGGGAGGAGGGACAGGTGGCTACACCTTC
TRBJ2-5 - 15 - TRBV18 CASSPGTLKGETQYF TGTGCCAGCTCACCAGGGACTCTAAAGGGAGAGACCCAGTACTTC
TRBJ1-2 - 15 TRBD1 TRBV7-2 CASSVDRAANYGYTF TGTGCCAGCAGCGTAGACAGGGCGGCTAACTATGGCTACACCTTC
TRBJ2-5 - 18 - TRBV7-6 CASSLVGGGRRGAETQYF TGTGCCAGCAGCTTAGTTGGAGGGGGCAGGAGAGGGGCAGAGACCCAGTACTTC
TRBJ2-3 - 15 TRBD2 TRBV3-1/TRBV3-2 CASSIAGGRRDTQYF TGTGCCAGCAGCATAGCGGGGGGGCGTAGAGATACGCAGTATTTT
TRBJ2-1 - 16 TRBD2 TRBV6-5 CASSYLTSGGIYEQFF TGTGCCAGCAGTTACCTGACTAGCGGGGGAATCTATGAGCAGTTCTTC
TRBJ2-7 - 13 - TRBV10-3 CATAGRGAYEQYF TGTGCCACGGCAGGCAGGGGGGCCTACGAGCAGTACTTC
TRBJ2-1 - 15 TRBD1 TRBV11-2 CASSKDRGLDNEQFF TGTGCCAGCAGCAAGGACAGGGGCCTCGACAATGAGCAGTTCTTC
TRBJ2-3 - 14 TRBD2 TRBV11-3 CASSSGTSVDTQYF TGTGCCAGCAGCTCCGGGACTAGTGTAGATACGCAGTATTTT
TRBJ2-5 - 13 TRBD2 TRBV24-1 CATSGGSGGTQYF TGTGCCACCAGTGGCGGCAGCGGGGGGACCCAGTACTTC
TRBJ1-2 - 12 - TRBV10-3 CAISTTEYGYTF TGTGCCATCAGTACGACAGAGTATGGCTACACCTTC
TRBJ2-7 once 14 TRBD1 TRBV7-9 CASSFQGVGYEQYF TGTGCCAGCAGCTTTCAGGGGGTGGGGTACGAGCAGTACTTC
TRBJ1-1 - 12 - TRBV19 CASGTPRTEAFF TGTGCCAGTGGGACACCAAGAACTGAAGCTTTCTTT
TRBJ1-2 - 13 - TRBV7-9 CASSKDSNYGYTF TGTGCCAGCAGTAAGGACAGCAACTATGGCTACACCTTC
TRBJ1-1 - 15 TRBD1 TRBV30 CAWSPPWTGWTEAFF TGTGCCTGGAGTCCCCCTTGGACAGGGTGGACTGAAGCTTTCTTT
TRBJ1-1 - 12 - TRBV7-9 CASSKGTGEAFF TGTGCCAGCAGCAAAGGGACGGGGGAAGCTTTCTTT
TRBJ1-5 - 13 - TRBV19 CASSIDRDQPQHF TGTGCCAGTAGTATAGATCGAGATCAGCCCCAGCATTTT
TRBJ1-2 - 14 TRBD1 TRBV27 CASKPDRRGYGYTF TGTGCCAGCAAGCCGGACAGGAGGGGCTATGGCTACACCTTC
TRBJ1-2 - 17 - TRBV24-1 CATSDPRGLSPNYGYTF TGTGCCACCAGTGATCCCCGGGGGTTGTCCCCTAACTATGGCTACACCTTC
TRBJ1-4 - 16 TRBD1 TRBV19 CASSRGQGATNEKLFF TGTGCCAGTAGTAGAGGACAGGGTGCAACTAATGAAAAACTGTTTTTT
TRBJ2-1 few 15 TRBD1 TRBV6-2/TRBV6-3 CASSYRDRHSVEQFF TGTGCCAGCAGTTACCGGGACAGGCATTCTGTTGAGCAGTTCTTC
TRBJ2-7 - 14 TRBD1 TRBV11-1 CASSLDRSVGEQYF TGTGCCAGCAGCCTGGACAGGTCGGTTGGTGAGCAGTACTTC
TRBJ2-7 once 15 - TRBV9 CASSAGASGAYEQYF TGTGCCAGCAGCGCAGGTGCAAGCGGTGCCTACGAGCAGTACTTC
TRBJ2-1 - 16 - TRBV18 CASSPIHQGGDNEQFF TGTGCCAGCTCGCCAATTCACCAAGGAGGCGACAATGAGCAGTTCTTC
TRBJ1-3 - 12 - TRBV19 CASLSSGNTIYF TGTGCCAGCCTGTCTTCTGGAAACACCATATATTTT
TRBJ1-5 few 14 - TRBV25-1 CASSGTGLGQPQHF TGTGCCAGCAGTGGAACAGGGTTGGGTCAGCCCCAGCATTTT
TRBJ2-2 - 16 - TRBV10-3 CAISEPTTRNTGELFF TGTGCCATCAGTGAGCCCACTACTCGAAACACCGGGGAGCTGTTTTTT
TRBJ1-2 - 13 - TRBV14 CASSQDLVGGYTF TGTGCCAGCAGCCAAGATCTAGTGGGTGGCTACACCTTC
TRBJ1-1 - 14 - TRBV10-1 CASSRDTSNTEAFF TGCGCCAGCAGCAGAGACACCTCGAACACTGAAGCTTTCTTT
TRBJ1-3 few 15 - TRBV7-8 CASSLEAAAGNTIYF TGTGCCAGCAGCTTAGAGGCAGCGGCGGGAAACACCATATATTTT